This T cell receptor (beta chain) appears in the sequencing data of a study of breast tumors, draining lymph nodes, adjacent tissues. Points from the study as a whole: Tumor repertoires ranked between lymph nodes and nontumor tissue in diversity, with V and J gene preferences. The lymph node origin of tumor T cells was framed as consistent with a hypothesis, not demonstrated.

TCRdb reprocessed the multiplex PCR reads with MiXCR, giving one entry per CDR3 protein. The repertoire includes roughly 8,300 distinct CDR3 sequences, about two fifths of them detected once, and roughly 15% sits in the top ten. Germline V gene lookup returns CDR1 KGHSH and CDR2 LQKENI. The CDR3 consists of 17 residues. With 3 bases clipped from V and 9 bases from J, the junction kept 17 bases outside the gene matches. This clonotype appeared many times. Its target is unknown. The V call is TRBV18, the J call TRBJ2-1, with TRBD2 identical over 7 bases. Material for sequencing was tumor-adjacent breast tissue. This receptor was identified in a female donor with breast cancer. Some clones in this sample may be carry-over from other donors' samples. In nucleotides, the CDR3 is TGTGCCAGCTCACCCACTCAGCGGGGATGGGGCGGCGGTGAGCAGTTCTTC. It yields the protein CASSPTQRGWGGGEQFF.